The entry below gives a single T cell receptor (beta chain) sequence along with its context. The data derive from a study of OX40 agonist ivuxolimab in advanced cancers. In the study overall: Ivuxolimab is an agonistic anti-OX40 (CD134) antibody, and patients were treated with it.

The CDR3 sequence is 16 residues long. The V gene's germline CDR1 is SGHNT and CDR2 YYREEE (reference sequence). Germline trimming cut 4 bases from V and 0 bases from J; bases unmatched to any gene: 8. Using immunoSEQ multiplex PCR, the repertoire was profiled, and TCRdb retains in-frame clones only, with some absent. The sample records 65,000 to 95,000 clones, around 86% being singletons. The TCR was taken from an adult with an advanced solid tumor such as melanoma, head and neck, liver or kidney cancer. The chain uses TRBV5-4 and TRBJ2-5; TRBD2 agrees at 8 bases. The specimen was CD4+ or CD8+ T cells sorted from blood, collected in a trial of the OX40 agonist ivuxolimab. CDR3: CASSPLSGTYQETQYF. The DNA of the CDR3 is TGTGCCAGCAGCCCCCTTAGCGGGACCTACCAAGAGACCCAGTACTTC.